The next 22 T cell receptor beta chains were all read from a single sample in a study of blood T cells in healthy people across ages. Primed by a sample-barcoded 5' primer and a J-beta primer mix, a second PCR proceeded for 7 to 11 cycles. One entry per CDR3 protein results from TCRdb running MiXCR on the 5' RACE reads. This sample has some 760,000 distinct CDR3 sequences; approximately 25% occur once, and the top ten carry 9.4%. These data are also associated with another study on T cells of mothers and their children.

Sequencing was carried out using blood. Receptors originate from a boy aged 10-17 years in good health.

To note about this clonotype: A read error may account for a junction end that differs from germline. This chain links TRBV28 with TRBJ2-1; a possible D gene is TRBD2 (5 bases). The CDR3 covers 15 residues. Germline CDR1 reads MDHEN; CDR2 reads SYDVKM. In DNA form, the CDR3 reads TGTGCCAGCAGTTTTGAGCGGACCATCTACAATGGGCAGTTCTTC. Encoded protein: CASSFERTIYNGQFF.

The chain carries TRBV20-1 and TRBJ2-1; 14 bases agree with TRBD2. The V gene end was trimmed by 3 bases and the J gene end by 0 bases; junction bases not matched to a gene: 10. Germline values: CDR1 DFQATT, CDR2 SNEGSKA (reference sequence). This CDR3 spans 19 amino acids. Here the CDR3 DNA reads TGCAGTGCTAGGTCCCCGGGACTAGCGGGAGTCATCTCCTACAATGAGCAGTTCTTC. It specifies CSARSPGLAGVISYNEQFF.

This clonotype was recorded a few times. The rearrangement links TRBV2 to TRBJ2-5; D is unclear. V was trimmed by 0 bases and J by 4 bases, leaving 6 bases between them. Germline V gene sequence: CDR1 SNHLY, CDR2 FYNNEI. The CDR3 spans 13 residues. The chain's CDR3 is CASSEAQLETQYF. The DNA of the CDR3 is TGTGCCAGCAGTGAAGCGCAATTAGAGACCCAGTACTTC.

In DNA, the CDR3 is TGCAGTGCTCGGACTAGCGGGCGCCTAGAGACCCAGTACTTC. This sequence encodes CSARTSGRLETQYF. The chain is built from TRBV20-1 and TRBJ2-5; 11 bases align to TRBD2. This CDR3 has 14 residues. Germline trimming cut 5 bases from V and 4 bases from J; bases unmatched to any gene: 6. Per the germline V gene, CDR1 is DFQATT and CDR2 is SNEGSKA (reference sequence).

This clonotype was seen a few times. The genes are TRBV12-3 or TRBV12-4 and TRBJ2-1; possible D gene TRBD2, 6 bases. There are 19 residues in the CDR3. With 3 bases removed from V and 0 bases from J, the gap between germline ends came to 21 bases. CDR3 nucleotides: TGTGCCAGCAGTTTTACATCGTTATTGGGACTCAGCTCCTACAATGAGCAGTTCTTC. It encodes CASSFTSLLGLSSYNEQFF.

The chain carries TRBV20-1 and TRBJ2-5, with TRBD2 as a possible D gene (5 bases). Matching the DNA end better, TRBJ2-7 makes the J call doubtful. Germline V gene sequence: CDR1 DFQATT, CDR2 SNEGSKA (reference sequence). The CDR3 runs to 15 residues. The CDR3 region has the DNA TGCAGTGCTAGAGATAGCGACAAATTTCCCTACGAGCAGTACTTC. Translation gives CSARDSDKFPYEQYF.

The chain couples TRBV4-1 to TRBJ2-7; D is unresolved. The J call is doubtful: the DNA matches TRBJ2-5 better. The CDR3 covers 15 residues. The germline CDR1 and CDR2 sequences are MGHRA and YSYEKL. The CDR3 nucleotides read TGCGCCAGCAGCCAAGATGGTACGGGTCTGGAGACCCAGTACTTC. It codes for CASSQDGTGLETQYF.

Concerning this clonotype itself: The junction differs from germline at one of its ends, possibly a read error. The V and J genes are TRBV6-2 or TRBV6-3 and TRBJ2-2; D is ambiguous. Germline V gene sequence: CDR1 MNHEY, CDR2 SVGEGT. The CDR3 is 17 amino acids. The CDR3 nucleotides read TGTGCCGGCAGCCCAGCCAACGTACTACCGAACACCGGGGAGCTGTTTTTT. Residues: CAGSPANVLPNTGELFF.

The V and J genes are TRBV20-1 and TRBJ1-1, with 7 nucleotides matching TRBD1. The germline V gene has CDR1 DFQATT and CDR2 SNEGSKA (reference sequence). The J segment lost 5 bases and the V segment lost 6 bases, leaving 9 bases of the junction unmatched. This CDR3 is 13 amino acids long. The CDR3 DNA is TGCAGTGCGGGCAGGGGGTCGAGTACTGAAGCTTTCTTT. The encoded protein is CSAGRGSSTEAFF.

The rearrangement uses TRBV6-6 and TRBJ2-7; D call uncertain. V was trimmed by 6 bases and J by 4 bases, leaving 13 bases between them. The germline gives CDR1 MNHNY, CDR2 SVGAGI (reference sequence). There are 13 residues in the CDR3. The CDR3 region has the DNA TGTGCCAGCAGCCATAAGACTTTATACGAGCAGTACTTC. Encoded protein: CASSHKTLYEQYF.

In DNA form, the CDR3 reads TGTGCCAGCACAGTACGCGCGCACTACGAGCAGTACTTC. Its translation: CASTVRAHYEQYF. This sequence joins TRBV28 and TRBJ2-7; D uncertain. The CDR3 is 13 residues long. Trimming took 7 bases from V and 3 from J, leaving 13 bases between them. Per germline, CDR1 MDHEN and CDR2 SYDVKM.

J is TRBJ2-3 and V is TRBV27, with D possibly TRBD1 on 5 matching bases. V lost 5 bases to trimming and J lost 2 bases, with 8 bases between them. Germline V gives CDR1 MNHEY, CDR2 SMNVEV (reference sequence). This CDR3 is 13 amino acids long. The CDR3 spells CASSPGNTDTQYF. The CDR3 DNA reads as TGTGCCAGCAGTCCAGGGAACACAGATACGCAGTATTTT.

Concerning this clonotype itself: The junction departs from germline at one end; a sequencing error may be responsible. V usage is TRBV7-3 and J usage is TRBJ2-3; D may be TRBD1 (6 bases). CDR1 is SGHTA, CDR2 FQGTGA, per germline. The CDR3 spans 15 residues. CDR3 bases: TGTGCCAGCAGTTTAACTAGACAGGGCACAGATACGCAGTATTTT. Translation: CASSLTRQGTDTQYF.

V is TRBV7-9 and J is TRBJ1-1, with D hard to call. Germline loops: CDR1 SEHNR, CDR2 FQNEAQ (reference sequence). The CDR3 length is 17 residues. Trimming shortened V by 8 bases and J by 0 bases, and 22 bases separated the two germline ends. As DNA, the CDR3 is TGTGCCAGCTTGCTTGGATTTATAGCGGATCTGAACACTGAAGCTTTCTTT. It specifies CASLLGFIADLNTEAFF.

The CDR3 region has the DNA TGCAGTGCTGCTGGGCCGTACTCCTACAATGAGCAGTTCTTC. Protein product: CSAAGPYSYNEQFF. V usage is TRBV20-1 and J usage is TRBJ2-1; D unclear. This CDR3 has 14 amino acids. The germline V gene encodes CDR1 DFQATT and CDR2 SNEGSKA (reference sequence). V lost 5 bases to trimming and J lost 0 bases, with 11 bases between them.

The rearrangement joins TRBV20-1 to TRBJ2-3; TRBD2 aligns across 10 bases. CDR3 length: 15 residues. Losses at the gene ends were 6 bases for V and 0 bases for J; bases not matched to a gene: 6. Looked up from germline, CDR1 is DFQATT and CDR2 is SNEGSKA (reference sequence). The CDR3 DNA reads as TGCAGTGCCCCTACTAGCGGGGTTAGCACAGATACGCAGTATTTT. This encodes CSAPTSGVSTDTQYF.

This clonotype was found a few times. The rearrangement uses TRBV6-5 and TRBJ2-5; 8 nucleotides match TRBD1. The DNA end is a closer match to TRBJ2-1, so the J assignment may be wrong. The germline gives CDR1 MNHEY, CDR2 SVGAGI. The CDR3 has 14 amino acids. CDR3 in amino acids: CASRQDREYNEQFF. The CDR3 bases are TGTGCCAGCAGGCAGGACAGGGAGTACAATGAGCAGTTCTTC.

This clonotype was seen more than once but under ten times. The chain employs TRBV7-2 and TRBJ2-1; 9 bases align to TRBD1. This CDR3 comprises 15 residues. V lost 7 bases, J lost 0 bases, and 4 bases stayed unmatched. The germline gives CDR1 SGHTA, CDR2 FQGNSA. The CDR3 loop is CASTLTGGSYNEQFF. In nucleotides, the CDR3 is TGTGCCAGCACCTTGACAGGGGGCTCCTACAATGAGCAGTTCTTC.

The chain combines TRBV5-6 with TRBJ2-1; 9 bases are a match to TRBD1. Trimming at V came to 4 bases and at J to 0 bases, leaving 5 bases not matched to a gene. Germline CDR1 SGHDT, CDR2 YYEEEE. The CDR3 sequence is 16 residues long. For the CDR3, the DNA is TGTGCCAGCAGCGTGCTACAGGGGGCCTCCTACAATGAGCAGTTCTTC. This gives the protein CASSVLQGASYNEQFF.

In its sample, this clonotype was seen many times. Its ends do not fully match the called genes, so a read error is possible. The DNA for the CDR3 is TGTGCCAGCAGTTTAGCGGGAGGGCCGTCCTACGAGCAGTACTTC. It translates to CASSLAGGPSYEQYF. The J gene is TRBJ2-7, the V gene TRBV7-9; 11 bases line up with TRBD2. The CDR3 extends over 15 amino acids. Looked up from germline, CDR1 is SEHNR and CDR2 is FQNEAQ (reference sequence).

The V gene is TRBV5-1, the J gene TRBJ1-2; D ambiguous. Trimming shortened V by 4 bases and J by 6 bases, and 25 bases separated the two germline ends. Germline V gives CDR1 SGHRS, CDR2 YFSETQ. The CDR3 is 17 amino acids. CDR3: CASSPPGTLHRGNGYTF. The DNA for the CDR3 is TGCGCCAGCAGCCCCCCGGGCACATTACACCGCGGAAATGGCTACACCTTC.

The chain carries TRBV7-3 and TRBJ2-1, with 9 bases lining up with TRBD1. Germline CDR1 SGHTA, CDR2 FQGTGA. The junction had 10 bases not matched to a gene; V was cut back by 2 bases and J by 8 bases. This CDR3 is built from 16 residues. CDR3 DNA sequence: TGTGCCAGCAGCTTAGGCCCCACAGGGGGCTATGATGAGCAGTTCTTC. Translation gives CASSLGPTGGYDEQFF. The full variable domain, rest sourced from reference TRBV7-3 and TRBJ2-1, is GAGVSQTPSNKVTEKGKYVELRCDPISGHTALYWYRQSLGQGPEFLIYFQGTGAADDSGLPNDRFFAVRPEGSVSTLKIQRTERGDSAVYLCASSLGPTGGYDEQFFGPGTRLTVL.